This passage covers 7 T cell receptor beta chains from one sample sequenced in a study of Tregs in tolerant kidney transplant recipients. Sequencing was performed with immunoSEQ multiplex PCR; in TCRdb, only in-frame clones are kept and a portion is missing. The repertoire has 69,000 or so clones, around 90% of them found once; the top ten carry around 0.42%. The sample was CD4+ T cells from blood, taken before the transplant. The receptors were gathered from a human donor who received a combined kidney and bone marrow transplant.

This clone came up a few times. This chain connects TRBV2 to TRBJ2-7; TRBD2 might be the D (6 bases). CDR1 and CDR2 from the germline V gene are SNHLY and FYNNEI. V was pared by 1 base and J by 0 bases, with 13 bases between. This CDR3 comprises 16 residues. CDR3 nucleotide sequence: TGTGCCAGCAGTGAAGGCGGGACTGCTAGCTCCTACGAGCAGTACTTC. It codes for CASSEGGTASSYEQYF.

This chain joins TRBV2 and TRBJ2-7; D is ambiguous. Trimming shortened V by 5 bases and J by 9 bases, and 14 bases separated the two germline ends. The CDR3 is 12 residues long. Germline V gene data show CDR1 as SNHLY and CDR2 as FYNNEI. Written as DNA, the CDR3 is TGTGCCAGCAGTCAGACTCCGACCGGGCAGTACTTC. Its protein is CASSQTPTGQYF.

A few counts support this clone. V usage is TRBV19 and J usage is TRBJ2-7; D perhaps matches TRBD1 (5 bases). The CDR3 has 13 residues. Germline V gene lookup returns CDR1 LNHDA and CDR2 SQIVND (reference sequence). The germline V and J ends were trimmed by 4 bases and 0 bases, with 7 bases remaining between them. CDR3 sequence: CASSKDTSYEQYF. CDR3 bases: TGTGCCAGTAGTAAGGACACCTCCTACGAGCAGTACTTC.

The V gene is TRBV19, the J gene TRBJ2-7, with D perhaps TRBD2 (6 bases). Per germline, CDR1 LNHDA and CDR2 SQIVND (reference sequence). This CDR3 spans 13 amino acids. V lost 6 bases, J lost 5 bases, and 14 bases lay in between. CDR3 residues: CASSPGVGNEQYF. CDR3 sequence (DNA): TGTGCCAGTAGCCCGGGGGTGGGCAACGAGCAGTACTTC.

The chain employs TRBV6-6 and TRBJ1-1, with a possible D match to TRBD1 (6 bases). CDR1 and CDR2 (germline): MNHNY, SVGAGI (reference sequence). The length of the CDR3 is 13 residues. Between the trimmed V and J ends, which lost 5 bases and 2 bases, there was a span of 9 bases. CDR3 sequence (DNA): TGTGCCAGCAGTCAGGGGTTAAACACTGAAGCTTTCTTT. As protein: CASSQGLNTEAFF.

The sample holds a few counts of this clone. This rearrangement joins TRBV2 to TRBJ2-5; 15 bases line up with TRBD2. J gave up 9 bases and V 1 base, and 3 bases lay outside the gene matches. Germline-derived CDR1 and CDR2 are SNHLY and FYNNEI. This CDR3 is built from 15 residues. The CDR3 loop is CASSEGGLAGGSQYF. Here the CDR3 DNA reads TGTGCCAGCAGTGAAGGAGGACTAGCGGGAGGGTCCCAGTACTTC.

The chain recombines TRBV7-9 with TRBJ1-5, with TRBD1 as a possible D gene (5 bases). The CDR3 has 14 amino acids. CDR1 is SEHNR and CDR2 is FQNEAQ in the germline V gene (reference sequence). V was pared by 5 bases and J by 4 bases, with 12 bases between. CDR3: CASSAVTDNQPQHF. The CDR3 DNA reads as TGTGCCAGCAGCGCCGTGACAGATAATCAGCCCCAGCATTTT.